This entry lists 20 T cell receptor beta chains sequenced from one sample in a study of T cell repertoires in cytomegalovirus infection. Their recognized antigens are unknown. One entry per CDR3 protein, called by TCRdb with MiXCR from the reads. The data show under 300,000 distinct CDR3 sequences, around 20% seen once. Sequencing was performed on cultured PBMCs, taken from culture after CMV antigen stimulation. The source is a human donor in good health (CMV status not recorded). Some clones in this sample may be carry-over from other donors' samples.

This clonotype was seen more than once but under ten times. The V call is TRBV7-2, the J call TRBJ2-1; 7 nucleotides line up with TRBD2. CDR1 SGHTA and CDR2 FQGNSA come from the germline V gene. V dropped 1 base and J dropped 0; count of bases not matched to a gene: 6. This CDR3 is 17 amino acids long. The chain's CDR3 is CASSLVAGLSSYNEQFF. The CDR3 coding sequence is TGTGCCAGCAGCTTAGTAGCGGGCCTAAGCTCCTACAATGAGCAGTTCTTC.

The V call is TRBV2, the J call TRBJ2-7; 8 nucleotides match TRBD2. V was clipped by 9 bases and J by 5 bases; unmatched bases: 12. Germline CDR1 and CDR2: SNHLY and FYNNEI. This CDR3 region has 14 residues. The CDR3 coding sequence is TGTGCCAGGGGGAGCGGGAGCTACCCTGACGAGCAGTACTTC. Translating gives CARGSGSYPDEQYF.

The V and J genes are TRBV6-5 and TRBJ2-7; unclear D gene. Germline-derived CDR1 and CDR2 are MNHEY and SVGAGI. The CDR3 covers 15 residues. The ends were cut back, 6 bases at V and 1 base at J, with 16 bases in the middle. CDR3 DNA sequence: TGTGCCAGCAGCCGCGACCCCGTTGTATCCTACGAGCAGTACTTC. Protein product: CASSRDPVVSYEQYF.

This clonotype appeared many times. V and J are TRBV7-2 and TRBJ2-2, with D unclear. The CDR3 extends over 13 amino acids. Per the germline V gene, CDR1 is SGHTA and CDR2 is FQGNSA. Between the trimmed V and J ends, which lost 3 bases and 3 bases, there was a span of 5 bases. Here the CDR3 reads CASSFSYTGELFF. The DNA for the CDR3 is TGTGCCAGCAGCTTCAGTTACACCGGGGAGCTGTTTTTT.

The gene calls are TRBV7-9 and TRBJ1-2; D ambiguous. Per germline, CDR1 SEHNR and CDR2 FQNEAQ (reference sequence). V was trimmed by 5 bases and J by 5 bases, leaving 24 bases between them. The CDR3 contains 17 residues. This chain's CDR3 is CASSHPKVGDKEYGYTF. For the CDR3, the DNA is TGTGCCAGCAGCCACCCAAAGGTCGGAGACAAAGAGTATGGCTACACCTTC.

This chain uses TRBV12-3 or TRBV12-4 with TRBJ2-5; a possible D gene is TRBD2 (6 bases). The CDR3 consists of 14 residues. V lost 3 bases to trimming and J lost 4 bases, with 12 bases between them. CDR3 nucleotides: TGTGCCAGCAGTTTGCGGGATGGGGTAGAGACCCAGTACTTC. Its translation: CASSLRDGVETQYF.

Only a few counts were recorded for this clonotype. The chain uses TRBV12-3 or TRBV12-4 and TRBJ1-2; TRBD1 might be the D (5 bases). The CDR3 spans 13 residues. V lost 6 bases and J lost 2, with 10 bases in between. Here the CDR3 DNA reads TGTGCCAGCAGGGGAGGGGTCAACTATGGCTACACCTTC. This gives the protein CASRGGVNYGYTF.

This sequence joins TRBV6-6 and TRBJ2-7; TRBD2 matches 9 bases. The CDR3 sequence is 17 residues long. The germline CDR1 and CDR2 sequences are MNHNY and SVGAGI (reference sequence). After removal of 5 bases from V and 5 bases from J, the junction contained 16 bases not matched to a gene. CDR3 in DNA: TGTGCCAGCAGTCACGGGGTTCCTCTAGCGGGACGGGACGAGCAGTACGTC. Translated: CASSHGVPLAGRDEQYV.

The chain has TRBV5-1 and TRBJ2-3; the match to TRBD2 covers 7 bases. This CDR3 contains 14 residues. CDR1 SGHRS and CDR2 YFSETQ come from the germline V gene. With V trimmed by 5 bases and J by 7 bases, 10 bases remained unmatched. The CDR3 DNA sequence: TGCGCCAGCAGATCTGGACTAGGAAGAAATACGCAGTATTTT. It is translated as CASRSGLGRNTQYF.

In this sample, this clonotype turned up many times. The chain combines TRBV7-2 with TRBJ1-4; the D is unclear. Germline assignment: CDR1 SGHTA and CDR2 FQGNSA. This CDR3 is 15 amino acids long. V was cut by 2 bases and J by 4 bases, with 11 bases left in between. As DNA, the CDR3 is TGTGCCAGCAGCTTACTCAGAAGTCTTAATGAAAAACTGTTTTTT. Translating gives CASSLLRSLNEKLFF.

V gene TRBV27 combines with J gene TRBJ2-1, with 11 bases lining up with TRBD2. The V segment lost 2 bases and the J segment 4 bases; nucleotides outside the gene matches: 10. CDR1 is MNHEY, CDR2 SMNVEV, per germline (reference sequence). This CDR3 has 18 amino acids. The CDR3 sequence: CASSLRALAGEVYNEQFF. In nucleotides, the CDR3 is TGTGCCAGCAGTTTAAGGGCACTAGCGGGGGAAGTATACAATGAGCAGTTCTTC.

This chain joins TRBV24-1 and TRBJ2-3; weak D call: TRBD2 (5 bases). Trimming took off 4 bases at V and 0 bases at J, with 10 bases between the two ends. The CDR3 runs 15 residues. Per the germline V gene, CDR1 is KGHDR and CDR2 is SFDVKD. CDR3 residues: CATSDRGPSTDTQYF. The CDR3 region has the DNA TGTGCCACCAGTGACCGCGGGCCAAGCACAGATACGCAGTATTTT.

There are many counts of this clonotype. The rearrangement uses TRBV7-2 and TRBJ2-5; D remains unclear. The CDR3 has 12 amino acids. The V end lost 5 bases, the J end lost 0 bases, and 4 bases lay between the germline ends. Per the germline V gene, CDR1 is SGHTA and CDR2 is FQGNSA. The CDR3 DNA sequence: TGTGCCAGCAGCCCCAACCAAGAGACCCAGTACTTC. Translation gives CASSPNQETQYF.

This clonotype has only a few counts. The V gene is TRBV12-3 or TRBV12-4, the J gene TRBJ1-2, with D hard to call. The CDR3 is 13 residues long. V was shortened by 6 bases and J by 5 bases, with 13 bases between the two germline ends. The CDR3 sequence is CASRAADIYGYTF. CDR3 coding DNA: TGTGCCAGCAGGGCCGCAGATATTTATGGCTACACCTTC.

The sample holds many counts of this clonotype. The DNA of the CDR3 is TGTGCCAGCAGCTTAGTACAGGGGGGGCCAGGAAGCTCCTACGAGCAGTACTTC. Encoded protein: CASSLVQGGPGSSYEQYF. The rearrangement links TRBV7-8 to TRBJ2-7; tentatively, D is TRBD1 (8 bases). The ends were cut back, 1 base at V and 0 bases at J, with 19 bases in the middle. In germline, CDR1 is SGHVS, CDR2 FQNEAQ. CDR3 length: 18 residues.

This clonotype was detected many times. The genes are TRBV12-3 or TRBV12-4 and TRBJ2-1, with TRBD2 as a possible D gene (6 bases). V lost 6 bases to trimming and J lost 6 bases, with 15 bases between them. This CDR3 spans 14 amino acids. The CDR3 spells CASRPGLKINEQFF. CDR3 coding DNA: TGTGCCAGCAGGCCGGGACTTAAAATCAATGAGCAGTTCTTC.

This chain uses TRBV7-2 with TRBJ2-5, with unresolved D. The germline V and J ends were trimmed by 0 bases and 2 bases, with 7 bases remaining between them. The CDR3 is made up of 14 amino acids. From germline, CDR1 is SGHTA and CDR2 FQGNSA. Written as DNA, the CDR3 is TGTGCCAGCAGCTTAGCGGTGGGGCAAGAGACCCAGTACTTC. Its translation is CASSLAVGQETQYF. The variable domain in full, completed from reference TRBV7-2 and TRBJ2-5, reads GAGVSQSPSNKVTEKGKDVELRCDPISGHTALYWYRQSLGQGLEFLIYFQGNSAPDKSGLPSDRFSAERTGGSVSTLTIQRTQQEDSAVYLCASSLAVGQETQYFGPGTRLLVL.

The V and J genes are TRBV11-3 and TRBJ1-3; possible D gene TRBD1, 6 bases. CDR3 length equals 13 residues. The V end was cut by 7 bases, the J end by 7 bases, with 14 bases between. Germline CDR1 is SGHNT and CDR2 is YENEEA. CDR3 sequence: CASTPGTSNTIYF. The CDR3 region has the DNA TGTGCCAGCACCCCCGGGACATCCAACACCATATATTTT.

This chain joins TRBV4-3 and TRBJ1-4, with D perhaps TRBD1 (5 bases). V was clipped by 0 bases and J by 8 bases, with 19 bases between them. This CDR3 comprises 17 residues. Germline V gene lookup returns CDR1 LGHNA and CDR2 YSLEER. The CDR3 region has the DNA TGCGCCAGCAGCCAAGATACCGGGGACGGCGAGAGGGAAAAACTGTTTTTT. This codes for CASSQDTGDGEREKLFF.

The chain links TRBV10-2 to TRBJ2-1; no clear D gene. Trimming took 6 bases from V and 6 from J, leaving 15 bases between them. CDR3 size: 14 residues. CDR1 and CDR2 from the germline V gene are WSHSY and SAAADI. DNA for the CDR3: TGCGCCAGCAGGAACGGGCTCATGAGCAATGAGCAGTTCTTC. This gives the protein CASRNGLMSNEQFF.